This TCR beta chain stems from a study of blood T cell repertoires in COVID-19. Clones were read by immunoSEQ multiplex PCR, and TCRdb kept only the in-frame ones, dropping some. The sample records 75,000 to 100,000 clones, over 70% being singletons. This CDR3 has 15 amino acids. Germline V gene sequence: CDR1 SEHNR, CDR2 FQNEAQ (reference sequence). V lost 6 bases, J lost 2 bases, and 15 bases lay in between. This chain joins TRBV7-9 and TRBJ2-3, with a tentative D call TRBD1 (6 bases). The TCR sequence derives from a woman older than 75 with acute or convalescent COVID-19. Input material: peripheral blood. The CDR3 coding sequence is TGTGCCAGCAGAAAAAGTACAGGGTCCACAGATACGCAGTATTTT. Encoded protein: CASRKSTGSTDTQYF.